These 13 T cell receptor beta chains were sequenced from one sample in a study of CD8 T cells in cerebrospinal fluid in Alzheimer's disease. TCRdb reprocessed the 10x single-cell sequencing reads and keeps a single row for each CDR3 protein, giving no DNA. The sample totals approximately 1,500 distinct CDR3 sequences. Material for sequencing was cerebrospinal fluid. These receptors originate from a human donor with Alzheimer's disease.

The rearrangement joins TRBV29-1 to TRBJ2-7; the TCRdb call, TRBD2, lacks DNA for checking. There are 13 residues in the CDR3. Germline assignment: CDR1 SQVTM and CDR2 ANQGSEA. The CDR3 is CSVAGGSGFEQYF.

This clonotype registers medium-sized by frequency. The chain couples TRBV20-1 to TRBJ1-3; lacking DNA, the TRBD1 call made by TCRdb goes unchecked. The CDR3 is 15 amino acids. CDR1 is DFQATT and CDR2 is SNEGSKA in the germline V gene (reference sequence). The CDR3 sequence is CSARDMEGGGNTIYF.

Measured by frequency, this clonotype is medium-sized (0.01 to 0.1%). The rearrangement joins TRBV5-4 to TRBJ2-5; no DNA is available, so the TRBD1 call from TCRdb remains unchecked. There are 15 residues in the CDR3. Germline loops: CDR1 SGHNT, CDR2 YYREEE (reference sequence). The CDR3 loop reads CASENRTGSTGTQYF.

By frequency, this clonotype registers medium-sized. The V and J genes are TRBV10-3 and TRBJ1-2. CDR1 and CDR2 from the germline V gene are ENHRY and SYGVKD. The CDR3 loop spans 13 amino acids. CDR3: CAISAEIIYGYTF.

This clonotype is called large based on its frequency. The chain uses TRBV10-3 and TRBJ2-7; checking the TCRdb D call of TRBD2 is not possible without DNA. The CDR3 has 14 residues. CDR1 is ENHRY and CDR2 is SYGVKD in the germline V gene. CDR3 in amino acids: CAITEGPSQYEQYF.

This clonotype registers medium-sized by frequency. The V and J genes are TRBV9 and TRBJ2-2; lacking DNA, the TRBD1 call made by TCRdb goes unchecked. The germline gives CDR1 SGDLS, CDR2 YYNGEE. This CDR3 is built from 14 residues. The CDR3 is CASSVDPGTGELFF.

J is TRBJ2-1 and V is TRBV20-1; the TRBD2 assignment by TCRdb is unverifiable without DNA. Germline V CDR1 and CDR2: DFQATT, SNEGSKA (reference sequence). The CDR3 totals 15 residues. The CDR3 sequence: CSAEARRGGRNEQFF.

This clonotype is classed as medium-sized by frequency. The chain is built from TRBV6-5 and TRBJ2-7. Germline lookup yields CDR1 MNHEY and CDR2 SVGAGI. This CDR3 is 15 amino acids long. CDR3 region: CASSYSFVNPYEQYF.

In terms of frequency, this clonotype is medium-sized. The chain combines TRBV12-3 or TRBV12-4 with TRBJ1-1; the D gene TCRdb calls, TRBD1, cannot be checked with no DNA. The CDR3 has 14 amino acids. CDR3 amino acids: CASSLGGLSRGAFF.

This clonotype is classed as medium-sized by frequency. The chain has TRBV2 and TRBJ2-6. CDR1 is SNHLY and CDR2 is FYNNEI in the germline V gene. The CDR3 length is 14 residues. CDR3 amino acids: CASSDRSGANVLTF.

In terms of frequency, this clonotype is medium-sized (0.01 to 0.1%). The V call is TRBV5-1, the J call TRBJ2-5; the D call from TCRdb, TRBD1, cannot be confirmed without DNA. CDR1 is SGHRS and CDR2 is YFSETQ in the germline V gene. The CDR3 extends over 13 amino acids. CDR3 sequence reads: CASSLVGGETQYF.

The chain joins TRBV19 to TRBJ1-1. This CDR3 spans 14 amino acids. Germline CDR1 is LNHDA and CDR2 is SQIVND (reference sequence). The CDR3 region is CASITTGASPRAFF.

This clonotype is medium-sized by frequency. The V and J genes are TRBV12-3 or TRBV12-4 and TRBJ1-2; the D call from TCRdb, TRBD1, cannot be confirmed without DNA. There are 16 residues in the CDR3. This chain's CDR3 is CASSLAGAGGRYGYTF.